Following are 29 T cell receptor beta chains from one sample sequenced in a study of T cell changes during pregnancy in multiple sclerosis. Produced via immunoSEQ multiplex PCR; TCRdb's table is partial and in-frame only. This sample has some 46,000 clones, with nearly 95% found just once. Sequenced material: peripheral blood, taken in the third trimester of pregnancy. These receptors were taken from a female donor with multiple sclerosis, enrolled in a pregnancy study.

The V and J genes are TRBV19 and TRBJ2-1; TRBD1 matches 7 bases. Germline values: CDR1 LNHDA, CDR2 SQIVND (reference sequence). The CDR3 is made up of 15 amino acids. V lost 6 bases, J lost 0 bases, and 5 bases stayed unmatched. The CDR3 protein is CASRKDRSSYNEQFF. For the CDR3, the DNA is TGTGCCAGTAGGAAGGACAGGAGCTCCTACAATGAGCAGTTCTTC.

V and J are TRBV5-4 and TRBJ2-3, with D tentatively TRBD1 (6 bases). Germline V gene data show CDR1 as SGHNT and CDR2 as YYREEE (reference sequence). CDR3 length: 16 amino acids. Trimming shortened V by 5 bases and J by 1 base, and 17 bases separated the two germline ends. This CDR3 reads CASRGQRRGRTDTQYF. CDR3 coding DNA: TGTGCCAGCAGGGGACAAAGAAGGGGACGCACAGATACGCAGTATTTT.

The rearrangement joins TRBV4-3 to TRBJ2-7; 7 nucleotides line up with TRBD2. The V and J ends lost 0 bases and 1 base, in that order; junction bases with no gene match: 6. CDR1 and CDR2 from the germline V gene are LGHNA and YSLEER. The CDR3 extends over 16 amino acids. DNA of the CDR3: TGCGCCAGCAGCCAAGATTCTACTAGCGTATCCTACGAGCAGTACTTC. Protein product: CASSQDSTSVSYEQYF.

The CDR3 DNA reads TGTGCCAGCTCACCTGCTAGCGGGAGTTGGTACGAGCAGTACTTC. Translation: CASSPASGSWYEQYF. The V call is TRBV18, the J call TRBJ2-7; 10 bases agree with TRBD2. This CDR3 has 15 amino acids. With 3 bases clipped from V and 4 bases from J, the junction kept 6 bases outside the gene matches. CDR1 is KGHSH and CDR2 is LQKENI in the germline V gene. Supplemented by reference TRBV18 and TRBJ2-7, the full variable domain reads NAGVMQNPRHLVRRRGQEARLRCSPMKGHSHVYWYRQLPEEGLKFMVYLQKENIIDESGMPKERFSAEFPKEGPSILRIQQVVRGDSAAYFCASSPASGSWYEQYFGPGTRLTVT.

This chain uses TRBV5-1 with TRBJ1-2; 8 bases map to TRBD1. Losses at the gene ends were 4 bases for V and 6 bases for J; bases not matched to a gene: 8. The CDR3 has 14 amino acids. Germline loops: CDR1 SGHRS, CDR2 YFSETQ. CDR3 sequence (DNA): TGCGCCAGCAGCAGCGGACAGGGCGCCGATGGCTACACCTTC. It codes for CASSSGQGADGYTF.

This sequence joins TRBV5-6 and TRBJ2-6, with D tentatively TRBD2 (6 bases). The CDR3 extends over 17 amino acids. CDR1 is SGHDT and CDR2 is YYEEEE in the germline V gene. V lost 0 bases to trimming and J lost 2 bases, with 12 bases between them. The CDR3 region is CASSLGGGLTGANVLTF. The CDR3 nucleotides are TGTGCCAGCAGCTTGGGTGGCGGACTAACTGGGGCCAACGTCCTGACTTTC. The whole variable domain, remainder taken from reference TRBV5-6 and TRBJ2-6, is DAGVTQSPTHLIKTRGQQVTLRCSPKSGHDTVSWYQQALGQGPQFIFQYYEEEERQRGNFPDRFSGHQFPNYSSELNVNALLLGDSALYLCASSLGGGLTGANVLTFGAGSRLTVL.

This chain joins TRBV27 and TRBJ2-2; a weak D match, TRBD2 (5 bases). The CDR3 is made up of 15 amino acids. V was cut by 2 bases and J by 2 bases, with 9 bases left in between. Per the germline V gene, CDR1 is MNHEY and CDR2 is SMNVEV (reference sequence). The CDR3 protein is CASSLMDSNTGELFF. The CDR3 DNA sequence: TGTGCCAGCAGTTTAATGGACTCCAACACCGGGGAGCTGTTTTTT.

The chain couples TRBV7-9 to TRBJ2-1; 8 bases are a match to TRBD2. CDR3 length: 15 amino acids. Trimming cost V 1 base and J 8 bases; bases outside gene matches: 7. Germline lookup yields CDR1 SEHNR and CDR2 FQNEAQ (reference sequence). As DNA, the CDR3 is TGTGCCAGCAGCTTAGGGCTAGCGGGCGACTATGAGCAGTTCTTC. Protein sequence: CASSLGLAGDYEQFF.

Here the CDR3 DNA reads TGTGCCACCATAGACAGGGGGCGGACTGAAGCTTTCTTT. It translates to CATIDRGRTEAFF. This chain joins TRBV6-5 and TRBJ1-1, with 10 bases aligning to TRBD1. V was clipped by 10 bases and J by 5 bases; unmatched bases: 7. This CDR3 spans 13 amino acids. Germline-derived CDR1 and CDR2 are MNHEY and SVGAGI.

The rearrangement uses TRBV19 and TRBJ2-1; 10 bases are shared with TRBD2. Trimming took 3 bases from V and 1 from J; bases not matched to a gene: 12. Germline CDR1 is LNHDA and CDR2 is SQIVND (reference sequence). The CDR3 contains 19 residues. This chain's CDR3 is CASSMVLAGARRSYNEQFF. The CDR3 DNA reads TGTGCCAGTAGTATGGTGCTAGCGGGAGCTCGGAGATCCTACAATGAGCAGTTCTTC.

The rearrangement uses TRBV25-1 and TRBJ2-1, with 9 bases lining up with TRBD2. The CDR3 spans 15 residues. The germline V gene encodes CDR1 MGHDK and CDR2 SYGVNS. Trimming at V came to 6 bases and at J to 7 bases, leaving 10 bases not matched to a gene. The CDR3 loop is CASRGRIAGVNEQFF. CDR3 nucleotides: TGTGCCAGCAGGGGACGGATAGCGGGAGTTAATGAGCAGTTCTTC.

The chain combines TRBV18 with TRBJ2-7; D not certain. CDR3 length: 14 residues. The V and J ends lost 2 bases and 6 bases respectively, with 14 bases between them. Germline V gene sequence: CDR1 KGHSH, CDR2 LQKENI. CDR3: CASSPSVVPSEQYF. The CDR3 nucleotides are TGTGCCAGCTCACCATCCGTCGTACCCAGCGAGCAGTACTTC.

The chain combines TRBV25-1 with TRBJ2-1; 7 bases match TRBD2. Trimming took 11 bases from V and 10 from J; bases not matched to a gene: 14. CDR1 and CDR2 from the germline V gene are MGHDK and SYGVNS. The CDR3 consists of 13 residues. The CDR3 region has the DNA TGTGCCGCGATGGGCGGGAGATCGGGGGAGCAGTTCTTC. Its protein is CAAMGGRSGEQFF.

The gene calls are TRBV7-6 and TRBJ1-1, with 7 bases lining up with TRBD1. Germline trimming cut 6 bases from V and 1 base from J; bases unmatched to any gene: 2. Germline lookup yields CDR1 SGHVS and CDR2 FNYEAQ. The CDR3 loop spans 13 amino acids. The CDR3 loop reads CASSWDRNTEAFF. The CDR3 DNA is TGTGCCAGCAGTTGGGACAGGAACACTGAAGCTTTCTTT.

The chain couples TRBV6-5 to TRBJ2-7, with a weak D call TRBD2 (5 bases). With 5 bases removed from V and 3 bases from J, the gap between germline ends came to 11 bases. Germline values: CDR1 MNHEY, CDR2 SVGAGI. The CDR3 sequence is 13 residues long. The CDR3 reads CASSPGVGYEQYF. DNA for the CDR3: TGTGCCAGCAGTCCCGGGGTAGGCTACGAGCAGTACTTC.

The chain is built from TRBV19 and TRBJ1-1; no definite D call. Germline CDR1 reads LNHDA; CDR2 reads SQIVND (reference sequence). Trimming took 2 bases from V and 5 from J, leaving 9 bases between them. This CDR3 region has 13 residues. The CDR3 sequence is CASSINSWTEAFF. The CDR3 coding sequence is TGTGCCAGTAGTATAAACAGCTGGACTGAAGCTTTCTTT.

The chain links TRBV5-6 to TRBJ2-7; D is unclear. The CDR3 consists of 14 residues. V lost 9 bases, J lost 0 bases, and 16 bases lay in between. Germline CDR1 is SGHDT and CDR2 is YYEEEE. CDR3: CATSETRSSYEQYF. CDR3 DNA sequence: TGTGCCACCTCCGAAACACGAAGCTCCTACGAGCAGTACTTC.

The rearrangement links TRBV27 to TRBJ2-1, with no clear D. Germline CDR1 is MNHEY and CDR2 is SMNVEV (reference sequence). The CDR3 has 14 residues. Trimming removed 3 bases at V and 7 bases at J, with 13 bases between. The CDR3 bases are TGTGCCAGCAGTTTTCTGGGCCCCAGGAATGAGCAGTTCTTC. Protein: CASSFLGPRNEQFF.

This chain uses TRBV7-9 with TRBJ1-3, with 9 bases fitting TRBD1. V lost 5 bases to trimming and J lost 6 bases; unmatched junction nucleotides: 8. The germline gives CDR1 SEHNR, CDR2 FQNEAQ (reference sequence). The CDR3 runs to 15 residues. The CDR3 here is CASSLGTGKENTIYF. The CDR3 region has the DNA TGTGCCAGCAGCCTCGGGACAGGGAAGGAAAACACCATATATTTT.

V gene TRBV4-2 combines with J gene TRBJ1-2; 8 bases line up with TRBD1. The length of the CDR3 is 16 residues. Germline assignment: CDR1 LGHNA and CDR2 YNFKEQ. V gave up 8 bases and J gave up 4 bases; unmatched junction bases: 15. CDR3: CASLGQGASSGYGYTF. The CDR3 DNA reads as TGTGCCAGCCTCGGACAGGGTGCGAGTTCAGGCTATGGCTACACCTTC.

This chain connects TRBV11-2 to TRBJ2-5, with D hard to call. Trimming removed 5 bases at V and 5 bases at J, with 9 bases between. This CDR3 has 12 amino acids. Germline CDR1 and CDR2: SGHAT and FQNNGV. Here the CDR3 DNA reads TGTGCCAGCAGCCCCCTGGCCGAGACCCAGTACTTC. Protein: CASSPLAETQYF.

Here the CDR3 reads CASSPRVAGGDTGELFF. In DNA form, the CDR3 reads TGCGCCAGCAGCCCCCGGGTAGCGGGAGGTGACACCGGGGAGCTGTTTTTT. The rearrangement links TRBV4-3 to TRBJ2-2; 10 bases align to TRBD2. The J segment lost 3 bases and the V segment lost 4 bases, leaving 8 bases of the junction unmatched. CDR1 is LGHNA and CDR2 is YSLEER in the germline V gene. The CDR3 runs 17 residues.

The chain employs TRBV7-6 and TRBJ2-1; 9 positions match TRBD2. Germline values: CDR1 SGHVS, CDR2 FNYEAQ. The CDR3 covers 18 residues. The trim removed 4 bases at V and 4 bases at J, leaving 14 bases unmatched. The CDR3: CASSSDFPTSGYYNEQFF. CDR3 nucleotide sequence: TGTGCCAGCAGCTCCGACTTTCCCACTAGCGGGTATTACAATGAGCAGTTCTTC. Full variable domain (missing parts from reference TRBV7-6 and TRBJ2-1): GAGVSQSPRYKVTKRGQDVALRCDPISGHVSLYWYRQALGQGPEFLTYFNYEAQQDKSGLPNDRFSAERPEGSISTLTIQRTEQRDSAMYRCASSSDFPTSGYYNEQFFGPGTRLTVL.

This rearrangement joins TRBV5-1 to TRBJ2-1; D not resolved. The CDR3 is 15 amino acids. Trimming took off 4 bases at V and 8 bases at J, with 19 bases between the two ends. Looked up from germline, CDR1 is SGHRS and CDR2 is YFSETQ. This chain's CDR3 is CASSEDLGVRDEQFF. The DNA for the CDR3 is TGCGCCAGCAGCGAAGATCTGGGCGTACGTGATGAGCAGTTCTTC.

This chain connects TRBV27 to TRBJ1-3; perhaps TRBD1 as D (5 bases). The CDR3 length is 17 residues. CDR1 MNHEY and CDR2 SMNVEV come from the germline V gene (reference sequence). Trimming took 4 bases from V and 0 from J, leaving 16 bases between them. The CDR3 nucleotides read TGTGCCAGCAGTTCAAGGACACTGACGAGCTCTGGAAACACCATATATTTT. This translates into CASSSRTLTSSGNTIYF.

The V and J genes are TRBV5-4 and TRBJ2-3; 8 nucleotides line up with TRBD2. Germline lookup yields CDR1 SGHNT and CDR2 YYREEE (reference sequence). CDR3 size: 18 residues. Trimming cost V 4 bases and J 2 bases; bases outside gene matches: 15. CDR3 nucleotides: TGTGCCAGCAGCCTAACTAGCGGACGGGGCCTTAACACAGATACGCAGTATTTT. Amino acids: CASSLTSGRGLNTDTQYF.

This chain connects TRBV7-6 to TRBJ1-3, with D perhaps matching TRBD1 (6 bases). V was shortened by 3 bases and J by 0 bases, with 15 bases between the two germline ends. CDR1 is SGHVS and CDR2 is FNYEAQ in the germline V gene. CDR3 length: 17 residues. The CDR3 loop reads CASSLSGQFISGNTIYF. CDR3 in DNA: TGTGCCAGCAGCTTGAGTGGACAGTTTATCTCTGGAAACACCATATATTTT.

The V call is TRBV6-1, the J call TRBJ2-7; 9 nucleotides line up with TRBD1. V lost 5 bases to trimming and J lost 4 bases; unmatched junction nucleotides: 6. Looked up from germline, CDR1 is MNHNS and CDR2 is SASEGT. The CDR3 contains 14 residues. DNA of the CDR3: TGTGCCAGCAGTAAAGGGACAGGGATGTACGAGCAGTACTTC. Translation: CASSKGTGMYEQYF.

CDR3 region: CASIFASGSYEQYF. The CDR3 coding sequence is TGTGCCAGCATCTTCGCTAGCGGGTCCTACGAGCAGTACTTC. V usage is TRBV28 and J usage is TRBJ2-7; 8 nucleotides line up with TRBD2. Germline CDR1 and CDR2: MDHEN and SYDVKM. V was clipped by 7 bases and J by 1 base; unmatched bases: 6. The CDR3 has 14 residues. The full variable domain, with the rest looked up from reference TRBV28 and TRBJ2-7, is DVKVTQSSRYLVKRTGEKVFLECVQDMDHENMFWYRQDPGLGLRLIYFSYDVKMKEKGDIPEGYSVSREKKERFSLILESASTNQTSMYLCASIFASGSYEQYFGPGTRLTVT.